This T cell receptor (beta chain) comes out of a study of T cells in Graves' hyperthyroidism and ophthalmopathy. The germline V gene has CDR1 MNHEY and CDR2 SVGEGT. Trimming left V 8 bases short and J 1 base short, with 12 bases between. CDR3 size: 14 residues. TCR beta CDR3 regions were amplified from RNA transcripts. The TCR CDR3 first-round RT-PCR relied on the HTBI primer set. TCRdb re-called the multiplex PCR reads through MiXCR, storing one row per CDR3 protein. This sample has 370,000 or so distinct CDR3 sequences, with 13% found just once. This sequence joins TRBV6-2 or TRBV6-3 and TRBJ1-5, with D hard to call. The TCR sequence derives from a man aged 30-40 years with Graves' hyperthyroidism that later progressed to Graves' ophthalmopathy. The specimen sequenced was blood. In DNA form, the CDR3 reads TGTGCCAGCGACGTCAGTAAGAGCAATCAGCCCCAGCATTTT. Translated, it gives CASDVSKSNQPQHF.